Below are 24 T cell receptor beta chains sequenced from a single sample in a study of cytomegalovirus exposure and HLA in healthy donors (dated by TCRdb to about 2017). Libraries were built with the immunoSEQ multiplex PCR assay. A mixture of 60 forward primers for TCR Vbeta segments and 13 reverse primers for TCR Jbeta segments was used in the multiplex PCR. The immuneACCESS repertoire file appears here via TCRdb, limited to in-frame rearrangements. These files lack a portion of the clones; in checked studies, under half of the deficit traces to unresolved V genes, and the cause of the others is not known. In all, the sample holds over 150,000 clones, and roughly four fifths of those were seen once. Jointly, the top ten make up 2.5% to 3.5% of the sample. The specimen was PBMCs. Receptor source: a male donor in good health and CMV-seronegative.

The J gene is TRBJ2-1, the V gene TRBV4-1, with 10 bases lining up with TRBD2. Germline trimming cut 2 bases from V and 7 bases from J; bases unmatched to any gene: 8. This CDR3 is 16 amino acids long. Germline CDR1 is MGHRA and CDR2 is YSYEKL. The CDR3 here is CASSQLAGVLRNEQFF. The DNA of the CDR3 is TGCGCCAGCAGCCAACTAGCGGGGGTTCTAAGGAATGAGCAGTTCTTC.

The gene calls are TRBV9 and TRBJ2-5; 8 bases are a match to TRBD2. The CDR3 spans 15 residues. Germline CDR1 and CDR2: SGDLS and YYNGEE. J lost 2 bases, V lost 2 bases, and 5 bases had no gene match. The CDR3 protein is CASSVGLAIQETQYF. CDR3 nucleotide sequence: TGTGCCAGCAGCGTCGGACTAGCTATTCAAGAGACCCAGTACTTC. Full variable domain (rest looked up from reference TRBV9 and TRBJ2-5): DSGVTQTPKHLITATGQRVTLRCSPRSGDLSVYWYQQSLDQGLQFLIQYYNGEERAKGNILERFSAQQFPDLHSELNLSSLELGDSALYFCASSVGLAIQETQYFGPGTRLLVL.

V gene TRBV6-1 combines with J gene TRBJ2-3; 12 nucleotides align to TRBD2. Germline V CDR1 and CDR2: MNHNS, SASEGT. V shed 4 bases, J shed 4 bases, and the junction held 3 bases outside the gene matches. The CDR3 contains 15 residues. The CDR3 region has the DNA TGTGCCAGCAGTGGACTAGCGGGAGACCCAGATACGCAGTATTTT. Protein product: CASSGLAGDPDTQYF.

The CDR3 reads CASSYSGVREQFF. The DNA for the CDR3 is TGTGCCAGCAGTTACTCAGGGGTTCGTGAGCAGTTCTTC. The V and J genes are TRBV6-5 and TRBJ2-1; D perhaps matches TRBD1 (5 bases). The CDR3 covers 13 residues. V shed 0 bases and J shed 9 bases, with 9 bases lying between them. The germline gives CDR1 MNHEY, CDR2 SVGAGI.

This chain connects TRBV28 to TRBJ2-2; D is undetermined. CDR1 is MDHEN, CDR2 SYDVKM, per germline. This CDR3 region has 13 residues. V lost 5 bases to trimming and J lost 1 base, with 5 bases between them. CDR3 loop: CASSILNTGELFF. CDR3 bases: TGTGCCAGCAGTATACTGAACACCGGGGAGCTGTTTTTT.

The chain links TRBV18 to TRBJ2-4, with 8 bases lining up with TRBD1. Losses at the gene ends were 2 bases for V and 13 bases for J; bases not matched to a gene: 10. This CDR3 region has 14 residues. Germline-derived CDR1 and CDR2 are KGHSH and LQKENI. The CDR3 region is CASSPGTGQGLQYF. In DNA form, the CDR3 reads TGTGCCAGCTCACCAGGGACCGGACAGGGCCTCCAGTACTTC.

V is TRBV18 and J is TRBJ2-3, with D possibly matching TRBD1 (5 bases). The V gene lost 3 bases and the J gene lost 0 bases, with 7 bases spanning the gap. This CDR3 region has 14 residues. Germline V CDR1 and CDR2: KGHSH, LQKENI. CDR3 nucleotides: TGTGCCAGCTCACCCCAGGGTAGCACAGATACGCAGTATTTT. It translates to CASSPQGSTDTQYF.

The chain employs TRBV15 and TRBJ2-3; TRBD1 matches at 8 bases. Per germline, CDR1 LNHNV and CDR2 YYDKDF (reference sequence). The CDR3 consists of 14 residues. V trimming: 2 bases; J trimming: 6 bases; junction bases outside the gene matches: 4. The CDR3 DNA is TGTGCCACCAGCAGACGGACAGGGATGGATACGCAGTATTTT. It translates to CATSRRTGMDTQYF.

The chain carries TRBV7-9 and TRBJ2-7; D remains unclear. Trimming removed 2 bases at V and 6 bases at J, with 14 bases between. Per germline, CDR1 SEHNR and CDR2 FQNEAQ (reference sequence). The CDR3 extends over 14 amino acids. CDR3 in amino acids: CASSLNGPRGEQYF. CDR3 nucleotide sequence: TGTGCCAGCAGCTTAAATGGCCCTCGAGGCGAGCAGTACTTC.

This clone appeared a single time. The CDR3 nucleotides are TGTGCCTGGAGTGTACCGGGCTTAGCGGATCAGCCCCAGCATTTT. Amino acid sequence: CAWSVPGLADQPQHF. The chain combines TRBV30 with TRBJ1-5; D unclear. The ends were cut back, 0 bases at V and 5 bases at J, with 14 bases in the middle. The CDR3 has 15 residues. Germline-derived CDR1 and CDR2 are GTSNPN and SVGIG (reference sequence).

CDR3 residues: CASSLAGEYGYTF. CDR3 nucleotides: TGCGCCAGCAGCCTAGCCGGCGAGTATGGCTACACCTTC. The chain recombines TRBV4-1 with TRBJ1-2; D remains ambiguous. The V gene lost 4 bases and the J gene lost 5 bases, with 11 bases spanning the gap. The CDR3 covers 13 residues. The germline gives CDR1 MGHRA, CDR2 YSYEKL.

Notes on this clone: Germline is not matched at one junction end, which may reflect a read error. This chain links TRBV25-1 with TRBJ1-2; no reliable D call. Germline V gives CDR1 MGHDK, CDR2 SYGVNS. The CDR3 spans 14 residues. The CDR3 loop reads CASSELVGGYGYTF. The CDR3, as DNA: TGCGCCAGCAGTGAGTTGGTAGGAGGCTATGGCTACACCTTC.

This clone is a singleton in its sample. The gene calls are TRBV7-8 and TRBJ1-5, with 10 bases fitting TRBD1. Germline trimming cut 4 bases from V and 7 bases from J; bases unmatched to any gene: 13. The germline V gene has CDR1 SGHVS and CDR2 FQNEAQ. The CDR3 runs to 17 residues. CDR3: CASSSGGDRGPWQPQHF. As DNA, the CDR3 is TGTGCCAGCAGCTCAGGGGGGGACAGGGGCCCATGGCAGCCCCAGCATTTT.

The genes are TRBV4-3 and TRBJ1-5; no definite D call. V lost 0 bases and J 3 bases, leaving 6 bases between the germline ends. CDR1 is LGHNA, CDR2 YSLEER, per germline. This CDR3 comprises 14 residues. The DNA of the CDR3 is TGCGCCAGCAGCCAAGACACAGACAATCAGCCCCAGCATTTT. It translates to CASSQDTDNQPQHF.

This clone is a singleton in its sample. The chain recombines TRBV7-3 with TRBJ2-1; TRBD2 matches 9 bases. CDR3 size: 15 residues. The ends lost 4 bases at V and 7 bases at J; junction bases unmatched: 8. The germline CDR1 and CDR2 sequences are SGHTA and FQGTGA. The chain's CDR3 is CASSYSGSPKNEQFF. Here the CDR3 DNA reads TGTGCCAGCAGCTATAGCGGGAGTCCTAAGAATGAGCAGTTCTTC.

This chain links TRBV2 with TRBJ1-5; TRBD1 agrees at 7 bases. The trim removed 6 bases at V and 5 bases at J, leaving 7 bases unmatched. There are 14 residues in the CDR3. Per the germline V gene, CDR1 is SNHLY and CDR2 is FYNNEI. The CDR3 sequence is CASSDRQGYQPQHF. In nucleotides, the CDR3 is TGTGCCAGCAGCGACAGACAGGGCTATCAGCCCCAGCATTTT.

This clone is a singleton in its sample. The chain couples TRBV6-5 to TRBJ1-5, with D uncertain. V was trimmed by 8 bases and J by 4 bases, leaving 18 bases between them. The CDR3 contains 15 residues. The germline gives CDR1 MNHEY, CDR2 SVGAGI. CDR3 sequence reads: CASFWSGGRNQPQHF. For the CDR3, the DNA is TGTGCCAGCTTTTGGTCAGGAGGTCGGAATCAGCCCCAGCATTTT.

V usage is TRBV19 and J usage is TRBJ2-3; 9 bases are shared with TRBD2. The germline V gene encodes CDR1 LNHDA and CDR2 SQIVND (reference sequence). The CDR3 extends over 16 amino acids. The junction had 5 bases not matched to a gene; V was cut back by 2 bases and J by 2 bases. This CDR3 reads CASSIWRGGFTDTQYF. CDR3 coding DNA: TGTGCCAGTAGTATATGGCGGGGGGGCTTCACAGATACGCAGTATTTT.

CDR3 sequence: CATSRTSGRPHNEQFF. CDR3 coding DNA: TGTGCCACCAGCAGGACTAGCGGGAGACCCCACAATGAGCAGTTCTTC. The gene calls are TRBV15 and TRBJ2-1, with TRBD2 matching over 12 bases. The CDR3 runs to 16 residues. V shed 3 bases and J 5 bases; nucleotides not matched to a gene: 5. Germline lookup yields CDR1 LNHNV and CDR2 YYDKDF (reference sequence).

The chain has TRBV28 and TRBJ2-6, with 7 bases matching TRBD1. V was pared by 5 bases and J by 2 bases, with 6 bases of the junction left unmatched. Germline V gene data show CDR1 as MDHEN and CDR2 as SYDVKM. CDR3 length: 16 amino acids. The CDR3 coding sequence is TGTGCCAGCAGTCCTGGAACAGGGGCTGGGGCCAACGTCCTGACTTTC. Encoded protein: CASSPGTGAGANVLTF. The whole variable domain, filled in from reference TRBV28 and TRBJ2-6, reads DVKVTQSSRYLVKRTGEKVFLECVQDMDHENMFWYRQDPGLGLRLIYFSYDVKMKEKGDIPEGYSVSREKKERFSLILESASTNQTSMYLCASSPGTGAGANVLTFGAGSRLTVL.

This clone has only a few counts. The sample carries other DNA sequences with the same CDR3. The chain joins TRBV4-1 to TRBJ2-2; 8 bases are shared with TRBD1. V was clipped by 1 base and J by 6 bases; unmatched bases: 7. This CDR3 has 16 residues. CDR1 and CDR2 from the germline V gene are MGHRA and YSYEKL. The CDR3 DNA sequence: TGCGCCAGCAGCCAAGCAGGACAGGGATTGCCCGGGGAGCTGTTTTTT. This codes for CASSQAGQGLPGELFF.

The rearrangement uses TRBV15 and TRBJ2-4; 8 bases agree with TRBD1. Per the germline V gene, CDR1 is LNHNV and CDR2 is YYDKDF (reference sequence). This CDR3 region has 20 residues. V lost 2 bases to trimming and J lost 3 bases; unmatched junction nucleotides: 18. This chain's CDR3 is CATSRSGGGPGGADKNIQYF. CDR3 nucleotides: TGTGCCACCAGCAGATCCGGGGGCGGGCCAGGGGGCGCTGACAAAAACATTCAGTACTTC.

J is TRBJ2-5 and V is TRBV5-1, with D perhaps TRBD1 (6 bases). CDR3 length: 14 amino acids. Germline V gives CDR1 SGHRS, CDR2 YFSETQ. V was cut by 0 bases and J by 3 bases, with 9 bases left in between. In DNA form, the CDR3 reads TGCGCCAGCAGCTTGGCACCAGGGGAAGAGACCCAGTACTTC. Its protein product is CASSLAPGEETQYF. The entire variable domain, with the rest obtained from reference TRBV5-1 and TRBJ2-5, is as follows: KAGVTQTPRYLIKTRGQQVTLSCSPISGHRSVSWYQQTPGQGLQFLFEYFSETQRNKGNFPGRFSGRQFSNSRSEMNVSTLELGDSALYLCASSLAPGEETQYFGPGTRLLVL.

The chain carries TRBV6-5 and TRBJ2-1; 7 nucleotides line up with TRBD2. With V trimmed by 2 bases and J by 6 bases, 10 bases remained unmatched. In germline, CDR1 is MNHEY, CDR2 SVGAGI. The CDR3 is made up of 16 amino acids. CDR3 nucleotides: TGTGCCAGCAGTTACGGTGGTGCGGGAGCTATCAATGAGCAGTTCTTC. It yields the protein CASSYGGAGAINEQFF.